These T cell receptor beta chains were read from a single sample in a study of T cells in Graves' hyperthyroidism and ophthalmopathy. TCRdb independently ran MiXCR on the multiplex PCR reads; one entry per CDR3 protein. The sample yields 300,000 to 450,000 distinct CDR3 sequences, more than 14% seen once. The material sequenced was blood. The source is a woman aged 25 to 45 with Graves' ophthalmopathy. Each CDR3 is given without its conserved first and last residue.

CDR3aa,v_gene,j_gene
ATWTGEANTIY,TRBV10-3,TRBJ1-3
ASSVDSPSGNTIY,TRBV9,TRBJ1-3
ASSSRTGYRYEQY,TRBV28,TRBJ2-7
ASSPLGTGNTDTQY,TRBV18,TRBJ2-3
ASSSGETYTGELF,TRBV12-3/TRBV12-4,TRBJ2-2
ASSPGMSNQPQH,TRBV6-1,TRBJ1-5
SARDPGQNYGYT,TRBV20-1,TRBJ1-2
ASSVTSGGPGQETQY,TRBV6-2/TRBV6-3,TRBJ2-5
ASSLSGTGDNQPQH,TRBV28,TRBJ1-5
AWSGGGASNEQF,TRBV30,TRBJ2-1
SVLAGGEVSEQY,TRBV20-1,TRBJ2-7
ASSLTGVGTEAF,TRBV7-3,TRBJ1-1
ASSVEVTYEQY,TRBV2,TRBJ2-7
ASSLGGTGSSPLH,TRBV7-9,TRBJ1-6
ASSDQGHRLNSPLH,TRBV2,TRBJ1-6
ASSVGDSGGPQETQH,TRBV9,TRBJ2-5
ASSGGTGYGYT,TRBV9,TRBJ1-2
ASKEPGTQY,TRBV6-1,TRBJ2-5
ATSDSHTIY,TRBV24-1,TRBJ1-3
ASRIQGNQETQY,TRBV6-1,TRBJ2-5
ASRDGWNREEKLF,TRBV2,TRBJ1-4
AWDRGQETQY,TRBV30,TRBJ2-5
ASSQEQGGDEQF,TRBV4-1,TRBJ2-1
ASRRGVSPLH,TRBV19,TRBJ1-6
ASSSRQGAGNGELF,TRBV5-6,TRBJ2-2
ASSVSLRATGELF,TRBV19,TRBJ2-2
ASSQEIQDNRPNYGYT,TRBV3-1,TRBJ1-2
ASMPSLGRAF,TRBV19,TRBJ1-1
ASSDPVVAYNEQF,TRBV2,TRBJ2-1
ASSPLGQETRY,TRBV7-3,TRBJ2-5
ASKGGGVSDTQY,TRBV5-1,TRBJ2-3
ASSFGTNIHEQY,TRBV28,TRBJ2-7
ASSRHRSGETQY,TRBV7-8,TRBJ2-5
ASSYTGGGNYGYT,TRBV12-3/TRBV12-4,TRBJ1-2
ASSNSGGATGELF,TRBV27,TRBJ2-2
ASGLTLAGTYNEQF,TRBV12-5,TRBJ2-1
ASSQGRGSEKLF,TRBV3-1,TRBJ1-4
ASQQGGRYEQY,TRBV2,TRBJ2-7
ASSPGGAPRLEQY,TRBV7-3,TRBJ2-7
ASSWGKAGASYEQY,TRBV5-1,TRBJ2-7
ASSVEVGNTIY,TRBV9,TRBJ1-3
ASSLRGAGSLTQY,TRBV28,TRBJ2-5
ATSETSGGGRDTQY,TRBV15,TRBJ2-3
ATSDPSYEQF,TRBV24-1,TRBJ2-1
SALQWGARINDEQY,TRBV20-1,TRBJ2-7
ASSVGTGFGYT,TRBV9,TRBJ1-2
ASSPATLDEQF,TRBV12-3/TRBV12-4,TRBJ2-1
ASSLLAGGTGELF,TRBV11-2,TRBJ2-2
ASKHPPGDTGELF,TRBV19,TRBJ2-2